A selection of T cell receptor beta chains follows, all from one sample in a study of patients and donors after allogeneic stem cell transplantation. MiXCR was run by TCRdb on the RT-PCR reads, yielding one entry per CDR3 protein. The repertoire has hundreds of thousands of distinct CDR3 sequences, roughly 17% of them found once; the top ten carry 6% to 8%. The sequenced sample was blood, either unsorted or a sorted T cell fraction (not recorded which). Receptors originate from a human donor who was either an allogeneic HSCT recipient or a stem cell or donor lymphocyte infusion donor (not recorded which). It is not recorded whose cells these are; they may come from a transplant donor. CDR3s include the opening cysteine and the closing phenylalanine or tryptophan. Each record gives: V gene, clone size, D gene, J gene, CDR3 protein, CDR3 DNA. D genes are given only for firm matches. Not every row has a clone size; where given, it reads once, few, many or a size class.

TRBV3-1,NA,TRBD2,TRBJ2-7,CASSQSGSNSYEQYF,TGTGCCAGCAGCCAGAGCGGGAGCAATTCCTACGAGCAGTACTTC
TRBV20-1,NA,NA,TRBJ1-3,CSAKQVSGNTIYF,TGCAGTGCTAAACAGGTTTCGGGAAACACCATATATTTT
TRBV12-3/TRBV12-4,NA,TRBD2,TRBJ2-5,CASSWTRKETQYF,TGTGCCAGCAGCTGGACTAGAAAAGAGACCCAGTACTTC
TRBV20-1,few,TRBD1,TRBJ1-1,CSARFDRANTEAFF,TGCAGTGCTAGATTCGACAGGGCGAACACTGAAGCTTTCTTT
TRBV6-2/TRBV6-3,many,NA,TRBJ2-5,CASSPRSQETQYF,TGTGCCAGCAGCCCTAGGAGTCAAGAGACCCAGTACTTC
TRBV7-3,few,NA,TRBJ2-1,CASSPASNEQFF,TGTGCCAGCAGCCCAGCGAGCAATGAGCAGTTCTTC
TRBV12-3/TRBV12-4,many,TRBD1,TRBJ1-2,CASSHGQGPRESYTF,TGTGCCAGCAGTCACGGACAGGGCCCTCGGGAAAGCTACACCTTC
TRBV5-1,NA,NA,TRBJ1-4,CASSSQWGTNEKLFF,TGCGCCAGCAGCTCGCAGTGGGGGACTAATGAAAAACTGTTTTTT
TRBV9,NA,NA,TRBJ1-3,CASSTGRVNTIYF,TGTGCCAGCAGTACGGGGAGGGTAAACACCATATATTTT
TRBV21-1,many,NA,TRBJ1-4,CASQRGQGNEKLFF,TGTGCCAGTCAGAGGGGACAGGGGAATGAAAAACTGTTTTTT
TRBV4-1,NA,TRBD1,TRBJ2-7,CASSRTGGHEQYF,TGCGCCAGCAGTCGGACAGGGGGCCACGAGCAGTACTTC
TRBV7-2,NA,TRBD1,TRBJ1-1,CASSYDWTGAEAFF,TGTGCCAGCAGCTACGATTGGACAGGCGCTGAAGCTTTCTTT
TRBV3-1,few,TRBD2,TRBJ2-5,CASSKAGGINTIQETQYF,TGTGCCAGCAGTAAAGCGGGGGGGATTAATACAATTCAAGAGACCCAGTACTTC
TRBV6-1,NA,TRBD2,TRBJ2-7,CASTSAGGAGYEQYF,TGTGCCAGCACTTCAGCGGGGGGGGCTGGTTACGAGCAGTACTTC
TRBV4-1,few,NA,TRBJ1-1,CASSQDREGARAFF,TGCGCCAGCAGCCAAGATAGGGAAGGGGCCCGGGCTTTCTTT
TRBV7-9,NA,NA,TRBJ2-7,CASSLLGQTYEQYF,TGTGCCAGCAGCTTACTCGGACAGACCTACGAGCAGTACTTC
TRBV28,NA,NA,TRBJ2-7,CASSSPKGFCEQYF,TGTGCCAGCAGCTCTCCGAAGGGATTCTGCGAGCAGTACTTC
TRBV6-2/TRBV6-3,few,TRBD1,TRBJ1-1,CASSYAAGGTEAFF,TGTGCCAGCAGTTACGCGGCAGGGGGCACTGAAGCTTTCTTT
TRBV19,few,TRBD1,TRBJ2-4,CASKEVWTGKQNIQYF,TGTGCCAGTAAGGAGGTCTGGACAGGGAAGCAAAACATTCAGTACTTC
TRBV5-1,NA,NA,TRBJ2-5,CASSGGPQETQYF,TGCGCCAGCAGCGGGGGCCCTCAAGAGACCCAGTACTTC
TRBV4-2,NA,NA,TRBJ1-5,CASSQQGNQPQHF,TGTGCCAGCAGCCAGCAGGGCAATCAGCCCCAGCATTTT
TRBV7-2,NA,NA,TRBJ1-5,CASSLESRRQPQHF,TGTGCCAGCAGCTTAGAATCCCGGCGGCAGCCCCAGCATTTT
TRBV4-3,few,NA,TRBJ2-7,CASSQKPSLRIYEQYF,TGCGCCAGCAGCCAAAAGCCTAGTCTCCGGATCTACGAGCAGTACTTC
TRBV4-1,few,NA,TRBJ1-2,CASSQVGGKRYGYTF,TGCGCCAGCAGCCAAGTGGGGGGGAAGCGCTATGGCTACACCTTC
TRBV7-9,many,NA,TRBJ2-2,CASSQTLTDTGELFF,TGTGCCAGCAGCCAAACTTTGACAGACACCGGGGAGCTGTTTTTT
TRBV27,few,TRBD1,TRBJ1-2,CASSLTGQAYNYGYTF,TGTGCCAGCAGTTTAACGGGACAGGCATATAACTATGGCTACACCTTC
TRBV30,few,NA,TRBJ1-1,CAWSVLPGQAEAFF,TGTGCCTGGAGTGTTCTTCCGGGACAAGCTGAAGCTTTCTTT
TRBV27,many,NA,TRBJ2-7,CASSLSGKPYEQYF,TGTGCCAGCAGTCTCTCCGGGAAACCCTACGAGCAGTACTTC
TRBV7-9,NA,NA,TRBJ2-1,CASSPLGAYNEQFF,TGTGCCAGCAGCCCCCTAGGGGCTTACAATGAGCAGTTCTTC